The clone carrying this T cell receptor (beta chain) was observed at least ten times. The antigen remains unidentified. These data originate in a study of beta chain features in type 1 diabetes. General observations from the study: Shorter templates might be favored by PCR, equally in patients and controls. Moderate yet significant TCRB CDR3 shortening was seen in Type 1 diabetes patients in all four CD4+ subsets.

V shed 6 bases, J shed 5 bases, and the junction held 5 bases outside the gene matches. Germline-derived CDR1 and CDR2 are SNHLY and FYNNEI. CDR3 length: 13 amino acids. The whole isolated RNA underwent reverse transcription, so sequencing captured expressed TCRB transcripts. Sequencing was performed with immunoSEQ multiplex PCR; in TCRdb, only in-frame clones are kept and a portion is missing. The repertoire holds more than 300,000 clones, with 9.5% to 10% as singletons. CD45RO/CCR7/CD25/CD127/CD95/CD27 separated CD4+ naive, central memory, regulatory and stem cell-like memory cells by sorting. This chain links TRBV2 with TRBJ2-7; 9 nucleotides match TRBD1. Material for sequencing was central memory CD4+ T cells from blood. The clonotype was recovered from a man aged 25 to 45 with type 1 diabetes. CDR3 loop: CASSPDRGHEQYF. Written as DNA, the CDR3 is TGTGCCAGCAGCCCGGACAGGGGCCACGAGCAGTACTTC.